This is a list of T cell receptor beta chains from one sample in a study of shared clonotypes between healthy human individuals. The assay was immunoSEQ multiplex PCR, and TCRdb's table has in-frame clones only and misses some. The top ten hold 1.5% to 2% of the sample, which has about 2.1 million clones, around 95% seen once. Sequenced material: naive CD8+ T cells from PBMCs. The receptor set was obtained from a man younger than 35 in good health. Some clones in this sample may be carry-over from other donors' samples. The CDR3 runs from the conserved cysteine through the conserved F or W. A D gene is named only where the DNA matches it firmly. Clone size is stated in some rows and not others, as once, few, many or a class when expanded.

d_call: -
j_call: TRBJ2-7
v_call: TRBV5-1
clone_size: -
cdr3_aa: CASSLIAESSYEQYF
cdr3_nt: TGCGCCAGCAGCTTGATAGCGGAAAGCTCCTACGAGCAGTACTTC

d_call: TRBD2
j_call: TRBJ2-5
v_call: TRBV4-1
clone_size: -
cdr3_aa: CASSQVGPGGNEETQYF
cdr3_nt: TGCGCCAGCAGCCAAGTTGGCCCGGGGGGAAATGAAGAGACCCAGTACTTC

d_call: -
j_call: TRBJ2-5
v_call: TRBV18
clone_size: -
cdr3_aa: CASSTSTGDQETQYF
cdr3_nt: TGTGCCAGCTCAACCTCGACAGGAGACCAAGAGACCCAGTACTTC

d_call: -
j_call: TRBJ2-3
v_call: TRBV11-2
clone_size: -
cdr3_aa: CASSRSIDTQYF
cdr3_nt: TGTGCCAGCAGCCGTAGCATAGATACGCAGTATTTT

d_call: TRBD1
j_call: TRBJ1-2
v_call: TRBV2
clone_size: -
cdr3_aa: CASRQTGIYGYTF
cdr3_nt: TGTGCCAGCAGACAGACAGGGATCTATGGCTACACCTTC

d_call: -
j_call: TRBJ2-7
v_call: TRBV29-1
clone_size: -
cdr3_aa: CSAYREGEQYF
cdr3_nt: TGCAGCGCCTACAGGGAAGGCGAGCAGTACTTC

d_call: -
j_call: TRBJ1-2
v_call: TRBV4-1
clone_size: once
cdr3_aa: CASSQDFERGARGYGYTF
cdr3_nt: TGCGCCAGCAGCCAAGATTTTGAAAGGGGCGCCCGCGGCTATGGCTACACCTTC

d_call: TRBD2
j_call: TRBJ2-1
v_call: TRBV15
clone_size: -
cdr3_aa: CATSRKGTSGPYNEQFF
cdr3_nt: TGTGCCACCAGCAGAAAAGGGACTAGCGGTCCCTACAATGAGCAGTTCTTC

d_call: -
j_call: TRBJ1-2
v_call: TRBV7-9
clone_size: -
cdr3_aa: CASSPRLGDYGYTF
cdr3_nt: TGTGCCAGCAGCCCCCGTCTGGGCGACTATGGCTACACCTTC

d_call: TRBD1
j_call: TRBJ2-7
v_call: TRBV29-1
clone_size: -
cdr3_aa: CSVDLGTGSIYEQYF
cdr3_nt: TGCAGCGTTGATTTGGGGACAGGGTCTATCTACGAGCAGTACTTC

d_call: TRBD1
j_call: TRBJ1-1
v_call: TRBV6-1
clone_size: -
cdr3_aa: CASSEALPGQGLNTEAFF
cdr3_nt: TGTGCCAGCAGTGAAGCCCTGCCGGGACAGGGCTTGAACACTGAAGCTTTCTTT

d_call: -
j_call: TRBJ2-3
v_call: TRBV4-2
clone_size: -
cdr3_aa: CASSQEGRSTDTQYF
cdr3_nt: TGTGCCAGCAGCCAAGAGGGACGAAGCACAGATACGCAGTATTTT

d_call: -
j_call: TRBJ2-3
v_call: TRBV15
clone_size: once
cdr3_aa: CATSAHWASTDTQYF
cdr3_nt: TGTGCCACCAGCGCGCATTGGGCCAGCACAGATACGCAGTATTTT

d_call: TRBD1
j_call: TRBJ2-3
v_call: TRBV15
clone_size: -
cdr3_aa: CATSREQGWGTDTQYF
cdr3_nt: TGTGCCACCAGCAGGGAACAGGGGTGGGGCACAGATACGCAGTATTTT

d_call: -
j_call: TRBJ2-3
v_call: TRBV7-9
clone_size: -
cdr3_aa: CASSGTSDTQYF
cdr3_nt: TGTGCCAGCAGCGGGACTTCAGATACGCAGTATTTT

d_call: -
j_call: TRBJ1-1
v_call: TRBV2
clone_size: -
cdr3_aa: CASRPTMNTEAFF
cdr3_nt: TGTGCCTCAAGACCGACCATGAACACTGAAGCTTTCTTT

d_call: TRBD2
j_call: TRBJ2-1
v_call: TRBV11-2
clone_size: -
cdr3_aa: CASSLRASGSYNEQFF
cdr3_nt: TGTGCCAGCAGCTTACGGGCTAGCGGGTCCTACAATGAGCAGTTCTTC

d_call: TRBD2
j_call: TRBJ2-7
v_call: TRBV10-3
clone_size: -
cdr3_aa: CAIGGVIKREGNEQYF
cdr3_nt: TGTGCCATCGGAGGGGTCATTAAGCGGGAGGGCAACGAGCAGTACTTC

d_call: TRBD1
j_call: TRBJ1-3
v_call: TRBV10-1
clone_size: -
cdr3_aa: CASRDSRNTIYF
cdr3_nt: TGCGCCTCTCGGGACAGTCGGAACACCATATATTTT

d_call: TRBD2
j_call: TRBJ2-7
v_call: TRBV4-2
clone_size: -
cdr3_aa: CASSQDGGEGAYEQYF
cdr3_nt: TGTGCCAGCAGCCAAGATGGGGGGGAGGGTGCCTACGAGCAGTACTTC

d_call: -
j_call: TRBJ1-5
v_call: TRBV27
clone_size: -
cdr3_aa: CASSLSDRTNQPQHF
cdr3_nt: TGTGCCAGCAGTTTATCAGACAGGACAAATCAGCCCCAGCATTTT

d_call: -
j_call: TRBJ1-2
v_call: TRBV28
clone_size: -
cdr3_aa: CASSSKFGYTF
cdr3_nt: TGTGCCAGCAGTTCTAAGTTCGGCTACACCTTC

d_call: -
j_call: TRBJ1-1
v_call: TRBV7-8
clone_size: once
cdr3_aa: CASSYQGLNTEAFF
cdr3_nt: TGTGCCAGCAGCTACCAGGGTCTGAACACTGAAGCTTTCTTT

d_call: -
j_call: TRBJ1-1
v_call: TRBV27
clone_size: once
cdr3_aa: CASSLYPGMNTEAFF
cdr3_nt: TGTGCCAGCAGTTTATATCCAGGGATGAACACTGAAGCTTTCTTT

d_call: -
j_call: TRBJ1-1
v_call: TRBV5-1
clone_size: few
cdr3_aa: CASSLTDLLGTEAFF
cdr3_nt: TGCGCCAGCAGCTTGACGGACCTCCTGGGGACTGAAGCTTTCTTT

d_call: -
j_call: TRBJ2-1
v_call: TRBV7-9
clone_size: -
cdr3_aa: CASSRDRSSYNEQFF
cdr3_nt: TGTGCCAGCAGCCGAGATCGTAGCTCCTACAATGAGCAGTTCTTC

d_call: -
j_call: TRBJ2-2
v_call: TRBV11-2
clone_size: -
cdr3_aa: CASSRVPTGELFF
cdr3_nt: TGTGCCAGCAGCCGGGTCCCCACCGGGGAGCTGTTTTTT

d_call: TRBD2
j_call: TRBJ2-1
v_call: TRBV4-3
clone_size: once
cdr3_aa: CASSQGSGRLYNEQFF
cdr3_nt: TGCGCCAGCAGCCAAGGTAGCGGGAGGCTCTACAATGAGCAGTTCTTC

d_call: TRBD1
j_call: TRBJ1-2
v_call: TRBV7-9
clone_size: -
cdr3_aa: CASSQGTASKKGGYTF
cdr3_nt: TGTGCCAGCAGTCAGGGGACAGCGTCAAAAAAGGGTGGCTACACCTTC

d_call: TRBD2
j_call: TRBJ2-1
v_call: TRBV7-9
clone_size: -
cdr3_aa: CASSFPGTSGSYEQFF
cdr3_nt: TGTGCCAGCAGTTTTCCCGGGACTAGCGGGAGTTATGAGCAGTTCTTC

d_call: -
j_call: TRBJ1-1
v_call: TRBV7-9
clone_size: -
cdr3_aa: CASSSRQMNTEAFF
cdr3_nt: TGTGCCAGCAGCTCGAGACAGATGAACACTGAAGCTTTCTTT

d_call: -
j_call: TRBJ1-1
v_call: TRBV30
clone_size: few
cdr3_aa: CAWSLGVLVAEAFF
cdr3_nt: TGTGCCTGGAGTCTTGGGGTATTGGTCGCTGAAGCTTTCTTT

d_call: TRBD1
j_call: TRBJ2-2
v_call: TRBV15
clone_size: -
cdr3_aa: CATRDSRKNTGELFF
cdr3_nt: TGTGCCACAAGGGACAGCCGGAAGAACACCGGGGAGCTGTTTTTT

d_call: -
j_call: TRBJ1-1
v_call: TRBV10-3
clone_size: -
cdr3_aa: CATYDTEAFF
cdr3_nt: TGTGCCACCTACGATACTGAAGCTTTCTTT

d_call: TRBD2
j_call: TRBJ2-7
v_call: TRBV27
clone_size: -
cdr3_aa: CASSFSGTNYEQYF
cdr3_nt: TGTGCCAGCAGTTTTTCGGGGACTAACTACGAGCAGTACTTC

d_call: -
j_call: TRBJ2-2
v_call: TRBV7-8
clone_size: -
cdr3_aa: CASSLEGGVGELFF
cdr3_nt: TGTGCCAGCAGCTTAGAGGGTGGTGTCGGGGAGCTGTTTTTT

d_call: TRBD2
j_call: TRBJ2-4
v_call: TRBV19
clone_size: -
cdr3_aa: CASSLSSGLAKNIQYF
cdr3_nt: TGTGCCAGTAGTCTCTCTAGCGGCCTGGCCAAAAACATTCAGTACTTC

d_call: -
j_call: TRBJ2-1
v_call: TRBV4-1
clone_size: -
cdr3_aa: CASSSRVRNEQFF
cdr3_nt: TGCGCCAGCAGCTCCAGGGTCCGGAATGAGCAGTTCTTC

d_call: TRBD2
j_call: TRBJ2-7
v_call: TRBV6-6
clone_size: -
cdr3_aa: CASSQRRELYEQYF
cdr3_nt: TGTGCCAGCAGCCAGCGGCGGGAGCTGTACGAGCAGTACTTC

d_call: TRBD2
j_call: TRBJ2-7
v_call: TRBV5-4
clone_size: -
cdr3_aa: CASSRGRSPGEQYF
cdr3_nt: TGTGCCAGCAGCCGCGGGAGGTCCCCGGGGGAGCAGTACTTC

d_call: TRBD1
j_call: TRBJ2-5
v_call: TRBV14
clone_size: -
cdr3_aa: CASSQVARFFKGTDDQETQYF
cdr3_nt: TGTGCCAGCAGCCAAGTGGCAAGGTTCTTCAAGGGGACAGACGACCAAGAGACCCAGTACTTC

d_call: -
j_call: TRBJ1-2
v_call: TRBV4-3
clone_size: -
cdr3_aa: CASSRGGGYTF
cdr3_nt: TGCGCCAGCAGCCGGGGGGGTGGCTACACCTTC

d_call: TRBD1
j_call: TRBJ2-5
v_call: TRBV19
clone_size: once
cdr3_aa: CASSAPGTGIQETQYF
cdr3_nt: TGTGCCAGTAGTGCCCCCGGGACAGGTATCCAAGAGACCCAGTACTTC